This T cell receptor (beta chain) is drawn from a study of T cell responses to AZD1222 COVID-19 vaccine. Findings and limits, study-wide: With dominance at 160-218 and 743-854, vaccine-associated CD4 TCRs spanned spike.

Clones were sequenced by immunoSEQ multiplex PCR, and TCRdb holds only the in-frame ones, with some missing. The sample lists 150,000 to 190,000 clones, 70% to 90% occurring once. CDR1 is LGHDT and CDR2 is YNNKEL in the germline V gene (reference sequence). The V gene end was trimmed by 3 bases and the J gene end by 4 bases; junction bases not matched to a gene: 14. The CDR3 loop spans 18 amino acids. Comment on this clone: Its specificity is unknown.

The sequencing used peripheral blood, collected after recovery from COVID-19. The sequence was obtained from an adult who had recovered from COVID-19. This chain links TRBV3-1 (or the pseudogene TRBV3-2) with TRBJ2-1; 8 nucleotides line up with TRBD2. The CDR3 DNA reads TGTGCCAGCAGCCATGCGGGACTCAGCGGGGGCATTTACAATGAGCAGTTCTTC. The encoded protein is CASSHAGLSGGIYNEQFF.